One sample yielded the 32 T cell receptor beta chains listed below, sequenced in a study of blood T cell repertoires in COVID-19. The assay was immunoSEQ multiplex PCR, and TCRdb's table has in-frame clones only and misses some. The sample includes roughly 60,000 clones, about 87% of them seen just once. The specimen was peripheral blood. These receptors all come from a man aged 35 to 55 with COVID-19, enrolled during active disease.

The chain uses TRBV3-1 (or the pseudogene TRBV3-2) and TRBJ2-4, with D unresolved. Germline loops: CDR1 LGHDT, CDR2 YNNKEL (reference sequence). Trimming removed 0 bases from V and 0 bases from J, with 9 bases in between. The CDR3 contains 16 residues. CDR3 protein: CASSQDAAGAKNIQYF. The CDR3 nucleotides are TGTGCCAGCAGCCAAGACGCTGCAGGAGCCAAAAACATTCAGTACTTC.

This chain connects TRBV29-1 to TRBJ2-3; tentatively, D is TRBD1 (5 bases). Germline V lookup: CDR1 SQVTM, CDR2 ANQGSEA. This CDR3 comprises 14 residues. V was shortened by 7 bases and J by 0 bases, with 14 bases between the two germline ends. As DNA, the CDR3 is TGCAGCGGTGATAGGGGCCCAAGCACAGATACGCAGTATTTT. Translation: CSGDRGPSTDTQYF.

The V and J genes are TRBV2 and TRBJ2-3, with 7 positions matching TRBD2. Trimming took 5 bases from V and 1 from J; bases not matched to a gene: 15. CDR1 is SNHLY, CDR2 FYNNEI, per germline. The CDR3 covers 18 residues. CDR3 DNA sequence: TGTGCCAGCAGTCCCAAGGTGGGCTGGGGAGGGGGCACAGATACGCAGTATTTT. Encoded protein: CASSPKVGWGGGTDTQYF.

The chain couples TRBV27 to TRBJ2-1; 14 nucleotides match TRBD2. Losses at the gene ends were 1 base for V and 5 bases for J; bases not matched to a gene: 10. This CDR3 contains 19 residues. Per germline, CDR1 MNHEY and CDR2 SMNVEV (reference sequence). CDR3 DNA sequence: TGTGCCAGCAGTTTATGGGGACTAGCGGGAGAGGGACTTAACAATGAGCAGTTCTTC. This encodes CASSLWGLAGEGLNNEQFF.

The rearrangement uses TRBV5-8 and TRBJ1-5; the D is unclear. With 3 bases removed from V and 3 bases from J, the gap between germline ends came to 13 bases. This CDR3 is built from 15 residues. Looked up from germline, CDR1 is SGHTS and CDR2 is YDEGEE. CDR3 nucleotides: TGTGCCAGCAGCTACCACTTGGGCCCCAATCAGCCCCAGCATTTT. Its protein product is CASSYHLGPNQPQHF. The whole variable domain, filled in from reference TRBV5-8 and TRBJ1-5, reads EAGVTQSPTHLIKTRGQQATLRCSPISGHTSVYWYQQALGLGLQFLLWYDEGEERNRGNFPPRFSGRQFPNYSSELNVNALELEDSALYLCASSYHLGPNQPQHFGDGTRLSIL.

V usage is TRBV28 and J usage is TRBJ2-1; tentatively, D is TRBD2 (5 bases). V was cut by 5 bases and J by 7 bases, with 24 bases left in between. CDR1 and CDR2 from the germline V gene are MDHEN and SYDVKM. CDR3 length: 17 amino acids. In DNA, the CDR3 is TGTGCCAGCAGTCCCGGGTCCTGGGGAGAAGAGACAAATGAGCAGTTCTTC. The encoded protein is CASSPGSWGEETNEQFF.

This clone was detected only once. The genes are TRBV14 and TRBJ1-2; D remains unclear. V lost 3 bases and J 5 bases, leaving 7 bases between the germline ends. Germline CDR1 reads SGHDN; CDR2 reads FVKESK. The CDR3 loop spans 12 amino acids. The CDR3, as DNA: TGTGCCAGCAGCCACACTTCTTATGGCTACACCTTC. The encoded protein is CASSHTSYGYTF.

This chain links TRBV7-8 with TRBJ2-1; D remains ambiguous. Trimming removed 5 bases at V and 12 bases at J, with 23 bases between. The CDR3 sequence is 15 residues long. The germline gives CDR1 SGHVS, CDR2 FQNEAQ. The chain's CDR3 is CASSPQTDSKAGQFF. Written as DNA, the CDR3 is TGTGCCAGCAGCCCGCAGACCGACTCAAAAGCCGGGCAGTTCTTC.

The chain has TRBV6-5 and TRBJ2-2; 10 bases map to TRBD1. CDR1 is MNHEY and CDR2 is SVGAGI in the germline V gene. Trimming took 4 bases from V and 5 from J; bases not matched to a gene: 1. The CDR3 is made up of 14 amino acids. DNA of the CDR3: TGTGCCAGCAGTTGGGACAGGGGTACCGGGGAGCTGTTTTTT. The encoded protein is CASSWDRGTGELFF.

The V call is TRBV10-3, the J call TRBJ2-1; 9 bases fit TRBD1. The ends lost 8 bases at V and 4 bases at J; junction bases unmatched: 3. Germline assignment: CDR1 ENHRY and CDR2 SYGVKD. The CDR3 totals 13 residues. Here the CDR3 DNA reads TGTGCCATCTTCGGGACAGGGTACAATGAGCAGTTCTTC. Its protein product is CAIFGTGYNEQFF.

The J gene is TRBJ1-1, the V gene TRBV6-5; TRBD1 matches at 12 bases. Germline CDR1 reads MNHEY; CDR2 reads SVGAGI. V gave up 6 bases and J gave up 7 bases; unmatched junction bases: 3. The CDR3 is 13 residues long. The CDR3 nucleotides read TGTGCCAGCAGGGGACAGGGGGCAGGTGAAGCTTTCTTT. Protein: CASRGQGAGEAFF.

In its sample, this clone was seen once. The V and J genes are TRBV27 and TRBJ1-2, with a tentative D call TRBD1 (6 bases). This CDR3 is 16 amino acids long. V lost 3 bases, J lost 1 base, and 15 bases lay in between. Looked up from germline, CDR1 is MNHEY and CDR2 is SMNVEV (reference sequence). Written as DNA, the CDR3 is TGTGCCAGCAGTTTTTCCGGGACACAACTTAACTATGGCTACACCTTC. This codes for CASSFSGTQLNYGYTF.

This chain connects TRBV28 to TRBJ2-3, with D possibly being TRBD1 (5 bases). The germline gives CDR1 MDHEN, CDR2 SYDVKM. This CDR3 has 13 amino acids. Trimming took 6 bases from V and 2 from J, leaving 9 bases between them. The CDR3 reads CASSGHHTDTQYF. Here the CDR3 DNA reads TGTGCCAGCAGCGGACACCACACAGATACGCAGTATTTT.

CDR3 loop: CACGRLTDTQYF. CDR3 coding DNA: TGTGCCTGTGGGCGCCTCACAGATACGCAGTATTTT. The chain combines TRBV30 with TRBJ2-3; the D is unclear. The CDR3 extends over 12 amino acids. CDR1 and CDR2 from the germline V gene are GTSNPN and SVGIG (reference sequence). Trimming took 6 bases from V and 2 from J, leaving 9 bases between them.

The genes are TRBV7-2 and TRBJ1-5; tentatively, D is TRBD1 (6 bases). The CDR3 extends over 16 amino acids. Trimming stripped 1 base from V and 3 bases from J, with 13 bases between. Per germline, CDR1 SGHTA and CDR2 FQGNSA. The CDR3 DNA follows: TGTGCCAGCAGCTTAGGGTGGGGGGGCTCCAATCAGCCCCAGCATTTT. Encoded protein: CASSLGWGGSNQPQHF.

The chain joins TRBV19 to TRBJ2-3; 8 nucleotides line up with TRBD2. With 3 bases clipped from V and 4 bases from J, the junction kept 15 bases outside the gene matches. Germline V gene sequence: CDR1 LNHDA, CDR2 SQIVND (reference sequence). This CDR3 has 18 amino acids. CDR3 loop: CASSIRRPGLGAADTQYF. The CDR3 DNA reads TGTGCCAGTAGTATTCGTCGGCCGGGACTAGGGGCTGCAGATACGCAGTATTTT. The variable domain in full, completed from reference TRBV19 and TRBJ2-3, reads DGGITQSPKYLFRKEGQNVTLSCEQNLNHDAMYWYRQDPGQGLRLIYYSQIVNDFQKGDIAEGYSVSREKKESFPLTVTSAQKNPTAFYLCASSIRRPGLGAADTQYFGPGTRLTVL.

This chain joins TRBV4-1 and TRBJ1-5; 7 nucleotides line up with TRBD1. The CDR3 spans 15 residues. V trimming: 0 bases; J trimming: 7 bases; junction bases outside the gene matches: 6. Germline V gene sequence: CDR1 MGHRA, CDR2 YSYEKL. CDR3 loop: CASSQDQGDRQPQHF. The CDR3 DNA reads as TGCGCCAGCAGCCAAGACCAGGGGGATCGGCAGCCCCAGCATTTT.

This clone was counted only a few times. Other DNA sequences from this sample encode an identical CDR3 as well. The CDR3 DNA reads TGTGCCAGTAGTATCGGGACAGGGACCTCTGGAAACACCATATATTTT. It translates to CASSIGTGTSGNTIYF. This chain uses TRBV19 with TRBJ1-3; 9 bases are shared with TRBD1. The CDR3 has 16 residues. J was trimmed by 0 bases and V by 3 bases; bases with no gene match: 3. In germline, CDR1 is LNHDA, CDR2 SQIVND (reference sequence).

The V call is TRBV19, the J call TRBJ2-7; TRBD1 matches at 8 bases. Per the germline V gene, CDR1 is LNHDA and CDR2 is SQIVND (reference sequence). CDR3 size: 14 residues. Trimming took 4 bases from V and 2 from J; bases not matched to a gene: 4. CDR3 protein: CASSTGQAPYEQYF. Written as DNA, the CDR3 is TGTGCCAGTAGTACGGGACAGGCTCCCTACGAGCAGTACTTC.

The V call is TRBV15, the J call TRBJ1-5; D uncertain. CDR3 length: 14 amino acids. Looked up from germline, CDR1 is LNHNV and CDR2 is YYDKDF (reference sequence). Trimming removed 0 bases from V and 3 bases from J, with 6 bases in between. The CDR3 is CATSRDRDNQPQHF. DNA for the CDR3: TGTGCCACCAGCAGAGATCGGGACAATCAGCCCCAGCATTTT.

This chain connects TRBV27 to TRBJ1-6; D gene uncertain. The germline V and J ends were trimmed by 3 bases and 10 bases, with 7 bases remaining between them. The CDR3 has 12 residues. Germline V lookup: CDR1 MNHEY, CDR2 SMNVEV (reference sequence). The CDR3, as DNA: TGTGCCAGCAGTTTGGCGGGATCACCCCTCCACTTT. Its translation: CASSLAGSPLHF.

This chain joins TRBV2 and TRBJ2-3; 8 bases agree with TRBD1. The trim removed 10 bases at V and 0 bases at J, leaving 6 bases unmatched. This CDR3 has 14 residues. CDR1 and CDR2 (germline): SNHLY, FYNNEI. DNA of the CDR3: TGTGCCATCCCGACAGGGGCTAGCACAGATACGCAGTATTTT. Protein: CAIPTGASTDTQYF.

The rearrangement uses TRBV27 and TRBJ2-3; TRBD2 matches 8 bases. The CDR3 runs 14 residues. Trimming removed 2 bases from V and 9 bases from J; junction bases left unmatched: 7. The germline V gene encodes CDR1 MNHEY and CDR2 SMNVEV (reference sequence). The CDR3 nucleotides are TGTGCCAGCAGTTTAAGCGGGAGTGGGCGCACGCAGTATTTT. This encodes CASSLSGSGRTQYF.

CDR3 residues: CASSLLAGDSYEQYF. CDR3 sequence (DNA): TGTGCCAGCAGCTTGTTAGCGGGAGACTCCTACGAGCAGTACTTC. The rearrangement joins TRBV7-9 to TRBJ2-7; 9 bases match TRBD2. This CDR3 is built from 15 residues. The V gene's germline CDR1 is SEHNR and CDR2 FQNEAQ (reference sequence). Trimming cost V 3 bases and J 0 bases; bases outside gene matches: 3.

This chain joins TRBV19 and TRBJ1-5, with 10 bases aligning to TRBD1. There are 17 residues in the CDR3. The germline V gene encodes CDR1 LNHDA and CDR2 SQIVND (reference sequence). With 6 bases clipped from V and 3 bases from J, the junction kept 11 bases outside the gene matches. The CDR3 spells CASRGTGERRDNQPQHF. The CDR3 DNA is TGTGCCAGTAGGGGGACAGGGGAAAGAAGGGACAATCAGCCCCAGCATTTT.

This rearrangement joins TRBV3-1 (or the pseudogene TRBV3-2) to TRBJ2-1, with D perhaps TRBD1 (8 bases). The CDR3 covers 17 residues. V gave up 0 bases and J gave up 8 bases, with 20 bases separating them. Germline V gene lookup returns CDR1 LGHDT and CDR2 YNNKEL (reference sequence). CDR3 sequence reads: CASSQDQAGAGGDEQFF. The CDR3 DNA reads TGTGCCAGCAGCCAAGATCAGGCGGGGGCAGGGGGCGATGAGCAGTTCTTC.

This chain joins TRBV11-3 and TRBJ2-5, with TRBD1 identical over 8 bases. The CDR3 loop spans 15 amino acids. V shed 3 bases and J 1 base; nucleotides not matched to a gene: 4. The germline V gene has CDR1 SGHNT and CDR2 YENEEA. CDR3: CASSFLGQGQETQYF. Here the CDR3 DNA reads TGTGCCAGCAGCTTCCTAGGACAGGGCCAAGAGACCCAGTACTTC.

The chain is built from TRBV7-9 and TRBJ2-5; tentatively, D is TRBD2 (7 bases). The CDR3 consists of 16 residues. Germline CDR1 SEHNR, CDR2 FQNEAQ (reference sequence). The germline V and J ends were trimmed by 5 bases and 1 base, with 17 bases remaining between them. CDR3 nucleotide sequence: TGTGCCAGCAGCCTTCTGGGAGGGGGGTTCCAAGAGACCCAGTACTTC. Residues: CASSLLGGGFQETQYF.

The chain uses TRBV29-1 and TRBJ1-2; 11 bases map to TRBD1. CDR1 SQVTM and CDR2 ANQGSEA come from the germline V gene. The ends lost 6 bases at V and 7 bases at J; junction bases unmatched: 10. The CDR3 covers 14 residues. CDR3 in amino acids: CSVDHGQGAAGYTF. CDR3 in DNA: TGCAGCGTAGATCATGGACAGGGGGCTGCTGGCTACACCTTC.

The chain links TRBV5-6 to TRBJ1-2; no definite D call. Per the germline V gene, CDR1 is SGHDT and CDR2 is YYEEEE. V was cut by 3 bases and J by 2 bases, with 8 bases left in between. This CDR3 has 13 residues. CDR3 sequence reads: CASSSNSNYGYTF. The DNA of the CDR3 is TGTGCCAGCAGCTCCAATTCCAACTATGGCTACACCTTC.

This chain uses TRBV19 with TRBJ2-7; 7 bases line up with TRBD1. The V gene end was trimmed by 3 bases and the J gene end by 1 base; junction bases not matched to a gene: 6. Germline CDR1 LNHDA, CDR2 SQIVND (reference sequence). This CDR3 is 15 amino acids long. The CDR3 bases are TGTGCCAGTAGTATGAGGGGGCTAGTATCCTACGAGCAGTACTTC. Protein sequence: CASSMRGLVSYEQYF.

V gene TRBV3-1 (or the pseudogene TRBV3-2) combines with J gene TRBJ1-1; weak D call: TRBD1 (6 bases). Germline assignment: CDR1 LGHDT and CDR2 YNNKEL (reference sequence). This CDR3 contains 14 residues. Between the trimmed V and J ends, which lost 4 bases and 1 base, there was a span of 10 bases. The CDR3 sequence: CASSPGRGNTEAFF. CDR3 nucleotide sequence: TGTGCCAGCAGCCCCGGCAGGGGGAACACTGAAGCTTTCTTT.